These T cell receptor beta chains were read from a single sample in a study of T cell repertoires in cytomegalovirus infection. No antigen is known for these receptors. A single record per CDR3 protein comes from TCRdb applying MiXCR to the reads. The table includes 900,000 to 950,000 distinct CDR3 sequences, roughly 30% detected once. The source was cultured CD8+ T cells from PBMCs, collected from culture after CMV antigen stimulation. All receptors derive from a human donor in good health (CMV status not recorded). Some clones in this sample may be carry-over from other donors' samples. The CDR3 runs from the conserved cysteine through the conserved F or W. A D gene is named only where the DNA matches it firmly. Size is stated for part of the rows, as once, few or many counts, or as a class when the clone is expanded.

clone_size	cdr3_length	d_call	j_call	v_call	cdr3_aa	cdr3_nt
few	14	NA	TRBJ2-3	TRBV19	CASRMAGRTDTQYF	TGTGCCAGTAGGATGGCAGGGCGAACAGATACGCAGTATTTT
NA	16	TRBD2	TRBJ2-5	TRBV9	CASSVESGGAQETQYF	TGTGCCAGCAGCGTAGAGAGCGGGGGGGCCCAAGAGACCCAGTACTTC
NA	14	NA	TRBJ2-3	TRBV12-3/TRBV12-4	CASSHLGTADTQYF	TGTGCCAGCAGTCACCTAGGGACGGCAGATACGCAGTATTTT
NA	17	NA	TRBJ1-4	TRBV27	CASSVRGGHATNEKLFF	TGTGCCAGCAGTGTCCGGGGCGGGCACGCAACTAATGAAAAACTGTTTTTT
NA	15	NA	TRBJ1-5	TRBV3-1	CASSQVAGSNQPQHF	TGTGCCAGCAGCCAAGTTGCAGGGAGCAATCAGCCCCAGCATTTT
NA	15	NA	TRBJ1-2	TRBV19	CASSIREGEVYGYTF	TGTGCCAGTAGTATCAGAGAGGGCGAGGTCTATGGCTACACCTTC
many	14	NA	TRBJ1-4	TRBV27	CASRRGATNEKLFF	TGTGCCAGCCGACGGGGGGCAACTAATGAAAAACTGTTTTTT
few	15	NA	TRBJ2-7	TRBV12-3/TRBV12-4	CASSTFTANSYEQYF	TGTGCCAGCAGTACGTTTACGGCAAACTCCTACGAGCAGTACTTC
NA	13	NA	TRBJ1-6	TRBV27	CASSWGPNSPLHF	TGTGCCAGCAGTTGGGGGCCTAATTCACCCCTCCACTTT
NA	14	NA	TRBJ2-1	TRBV7-3	CASSLSGAGLEQFF	TGTGCCAGCAGCTTATCAGGGGCAGGCCTTGAGCAGTTCTTC
few	14	NA	TRBJ1-5	TRBV15	CATSIGGVGQPQHF	TGTGCCACCAGCATTGGGGGGGTCGGACAGCCCCAGCATTTT
few	13	NA	TRBJ2-1	TRBV6-2/TRBV6-3	CASSPNYYNEQFF	TGTGCCAGCAGTCCCAACTACTACAATGAGCAGTTCTTC
many	16	NA	TRBJ2-5	TRBV11-2	CASSSIGGPYQETQYF	TGTGCCAGCAGCTCCATCGGGGGACCGTACCAAGAGACCCAGTACTTC
NA	15	NA	TRBJ1-4	TRBV11-2	CASSPGESTNEKLFF	TGTGCCAGCAGCCCGGGGGAGTCAACTAATGAAAAACTGTTTTTT
NA	15	NA	TRBJ2-3	TRBV5-1	CASSLAFGGTDTQYF	TGCGCCAGCAGCTTGGCCTTTGGTGGCACAGATACGCAGTATTTT
NA	12	NA	TRBJ1-2	TRBV27	CASSSSRYGYTF	TGTGCCAGCAGTTCTTCTCGGTATGGCTACACCTTC
few	17	TRBD2	TRBJ2-3	TRBV6-1	CASSEAAGTSLTDTQYF	TGTGCCAGCAGTGAAGCAGCCGGGACTAGCCTCACAGATACGCAGTATTTT
many	15	NA	TRBJ1-1	TRBV7-8	CASSPRWGADTEAFF	TGTGCCAGCAGCCCCAGGTGGGGAGCGGACACTGAAGCTTTCTTT
many	17	TRBD2	TRBJ2-1	TRBV7-6	CASSSPSRGGPWNEQFF	TGTGCCAGCAGCTCCCCTTCGCGGGGGGGCCCGTGGAATGAGCAGTTCTTC
NA	12	TRBD1	TRBJ1-2	TRBV29-1	CSVPQGAAGYTF	TGCAGCGTTCCACAGGGGGCTGCAGGCTACACCTTC
NA	15	NA	TRBJ1-3	TRBV6-1	CASSEWGNSGNTIYF	TGTGCCAGCAGTGAATGGGGTAACTCTGGAAACACCATATATTTT
NA	12	NA	TRBJ1-5	TRBV5-3	CASRRGGQPQHF	TGTGCCAGCAGGAGAGGAGGACAGCCCCAGCATTTT
few	15	TRBD1	TRBJ2-5	TRBV7-6	CASSSPGQYQETQYF	TGTGCCAGCAGCTCACCGGGACAGTACCAAGAGACCCAGTACTTC
few	16	NA	TRBJ2-2	TRBV10-3	CAISEPQVSNTGELFF	TGTGCCATCAGTGAGCCCCAGGTATCGAACACCGGGGAGCTGTTTTTT
NA	15	NA	TRBJ2-2	TRBV6-2/TRBV6-3	CASLNRDAGAGELFF	TGTGCCAGCCTGAACCGGGACGCAGGAGCCGGGGAGCTGTTTTTT
few	15	NA	TRBJ2-7	TRBV7-6	CASSLAAGQSQEQYF	TGTGCCAGCAGCTTAGCTGCGGGACAGTCTCAGGAGCAGTACTTC
many	19	NA	TRBJ1-1	TRBV12-3/TRBV12-4	CASNFGQPQGQFMNTEAFF	TGTGCCAGCAACTTTGGACAGCCCCAAGGCCAATTCATGAACACTGAAGCTTTCTTT
NA	13	NA	TRBJ2-7	TRBV12-3/TRBV12-4	CASSLAGGIEQYF	TGTGCCAGCAGTTTAGCGGGGGGCATCGAGCAGTACTTC
few	20	TRBD2	TRBJ2-3	TRBV11-2	CASSSRHTAWRGSRTDTQYF	TGTGCCAGCAGCTCCCGTCATACCGCCTGGCGGGGGTCTCGCACAGATACGCAGTATTTT
NA	15	NA	TRBJ1-5	TRBV15	CATSRAGLGNQPQHF	TGTGCCACCAGCAGAGCAGGGCTTGGCAATCAGCCCCAGCATTTT
NA	14	NA	TRBJ1-5	TRBV2	CASRARGPNQPQHF	TGTGCCAGCAGGGCCAGGGGACCCAATCAGCCCCAGCATTTT
few	16	TRBD1	TRBJ2-3	TRBV18	CASSPYGQVWTDTQYF	TGTGCCAGCTCACCCTATGGACAGGTCTGGACAGATACGCAGTATTTT
NA	15	TRBD1	TRBJ2-1	TRBV11-3	CASSLGVGGQDEQFF	TGTGCCAGCAGCTTAGGTGTGGGGGGACAGGATGAGCAGTTCTTC
NA	13	NA	TRBJ1-1	TRBV27	CASKGLLFPEAFF	TGTGCCAGCAAGGGGCTCCTTTTCCCTGAAGCTTTCTTT
NA	13	NA	TRBJ2-7	TRBV10-3	CAISESEPDEQYF	TGTGCCATCAGTGAGTCGGAGCCGGACGAGCAGTACTTC
few	10	NA	TRBJ1-1	TRBV2	CASSGRLPFF	TGTGCCAGCAGTGGGAGACTCCCTTTCTTT
NA	14	NA	TRBJ1-1	TRBV6-8	CASSYATGSMEAFF	TGTGCCAGCAGTTACGCCACAGGGTCTATGGAAGCTTTCTTT
NA	15	TRBD1	TRBJ1-4	TRBV6-6	CASSTGTGGYEKLFF	TGTGCCAGCAGTACGGGGACAGGGGGCTATGAAAAACTGTTTTTT
NA	16	TRBD1	TRBJ1-6	TRBV5-4	CASSLEGTGYNSPLHF	TGTGCCAGCAGCTTGGAAGGGACAGGATATAATTCACCCCTCCACTTT
many	15	TRBD1	TRBJ2-4	TRBV14	CASSLQGVAKNIQYF	TGTGCCAGCAGCCTGCAGGGGGTAGCCAAAAACATTCAGTACTTC
once	13	NA	TRBJ2-7	TRBV12-3/TRBV12-4	CASSLDLAYEQYF	TGTGCCAGCAGTTTAGATCTGGCTTACGAGCAGTACTTC
NA	14	NA	TRBJ2-2	TRBV19	CASSWEEYTGELFF	TGTGCCAGTAGTTGGGAGGAGTACACCGGGGAGCTGTTTTTT
NA	13	NA	TRBJ1-4	TRBV7-9	CASSSGLGEKLFF	TGTGCCAGCAGCTCAGGACTGGGAGAAAAACTGTTTTTT
NA	16	TRBD1	TRBJ2-2	TRBV7-9	CASSLYQGANTGELFF	TGTGCCAGCAGCCTGTATCAGGGGGCGAACACCGGGGAGCTGTTTTTT
many	15	NA	TRBJ2-3	TRBV7-2	CASSLALFPTDTQYF	TGTGCCAGCAGCTTAGCCCTGTTCCCCACAGATACGCAGTATTTT